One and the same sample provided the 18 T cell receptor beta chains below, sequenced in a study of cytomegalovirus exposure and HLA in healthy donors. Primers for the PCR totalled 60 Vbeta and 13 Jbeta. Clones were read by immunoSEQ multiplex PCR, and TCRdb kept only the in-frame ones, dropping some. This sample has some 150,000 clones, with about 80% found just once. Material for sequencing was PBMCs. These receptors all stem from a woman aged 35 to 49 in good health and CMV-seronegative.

DNA of the CDR3: TGTGCCAGCAGCGCGGGACCGACGCAGTATTTT. It encodes CASSAGPTQYF. V and J are TRBV11-3 and TRBJ2-3; possible D gene TRBD2, 6 bases. The CDR3 loop spans 11 amino acids. Germline loops: CDR1 SGHNT, CDR2 YENEEA. The V end was cut by 5 bases, the J end by 9 bases, with 9 bases between.

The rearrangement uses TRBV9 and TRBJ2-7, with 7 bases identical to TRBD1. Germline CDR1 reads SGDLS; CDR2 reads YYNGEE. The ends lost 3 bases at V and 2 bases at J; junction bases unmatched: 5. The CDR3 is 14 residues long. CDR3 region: CASSAWDSTYEQYF. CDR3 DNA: TGTGCCAGCAGCGCCTGGGACAGTACCTACGAGCAGTACTTC.

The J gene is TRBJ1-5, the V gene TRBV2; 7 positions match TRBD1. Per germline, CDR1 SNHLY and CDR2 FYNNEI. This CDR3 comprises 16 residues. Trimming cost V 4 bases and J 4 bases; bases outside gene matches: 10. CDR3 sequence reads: CASSGGWDSPNQPQHF. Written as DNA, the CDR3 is TGTGCCAGCAGTGGAGGGTGGGACAGCCCGAATCAGCCCCAGCATTTT. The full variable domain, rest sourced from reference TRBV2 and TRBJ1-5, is EPEVTQTPSHQVTQMGQEVILRCVPISNHLYFYWYRQILGQKVEFLVSFYNNEISEKSEIFDDQFSVERPDGSNFTLKIRSTKLEDSAMYFCASSGGWDSPNQPQHFGDGTRLSIL.

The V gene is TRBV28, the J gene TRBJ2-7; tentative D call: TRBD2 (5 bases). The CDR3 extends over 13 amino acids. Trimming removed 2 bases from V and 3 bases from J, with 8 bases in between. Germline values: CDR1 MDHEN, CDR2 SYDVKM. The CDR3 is CASSLPGNYEQYF. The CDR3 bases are TGTGCCAGCAGTTTACCGGGAAACTACGAGCAGTACTTC.

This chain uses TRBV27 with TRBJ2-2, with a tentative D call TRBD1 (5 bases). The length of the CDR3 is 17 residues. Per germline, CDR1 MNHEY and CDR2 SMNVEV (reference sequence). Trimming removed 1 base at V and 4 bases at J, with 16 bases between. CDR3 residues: CASSLLWQGSRTGELFF. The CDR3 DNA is TGTGCCAGCAGTTTATTGTGGCAGGGCTCGCGCACCGGGGAGCTGTTTTTT.

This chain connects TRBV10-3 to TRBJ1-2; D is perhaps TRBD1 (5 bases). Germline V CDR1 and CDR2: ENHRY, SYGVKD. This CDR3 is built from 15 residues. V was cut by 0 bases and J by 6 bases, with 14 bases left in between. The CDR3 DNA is TGTGCCATCAGTGAGTCGAAAGGAAGGGGCGATGGCTACACCTTC. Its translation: CAISESKGRGDGYTF.

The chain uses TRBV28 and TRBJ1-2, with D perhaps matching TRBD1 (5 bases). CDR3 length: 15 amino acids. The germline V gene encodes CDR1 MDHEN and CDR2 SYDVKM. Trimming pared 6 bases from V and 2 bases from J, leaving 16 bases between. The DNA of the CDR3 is TGTGCCAGCAGCGGCAGAGCCCAGGGAAACTATGGCTACACCTTC. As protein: CASSGRAQGNYGYTF.

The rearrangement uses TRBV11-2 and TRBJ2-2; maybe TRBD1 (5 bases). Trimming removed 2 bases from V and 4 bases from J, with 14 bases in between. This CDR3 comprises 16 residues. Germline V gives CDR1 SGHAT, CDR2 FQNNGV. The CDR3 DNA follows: TGTGCCAGCAGCTTATTGACCCAGGGCGGCACCGGGGAGCTGTTTTTT. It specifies CASSLLTQGGTGELFF.

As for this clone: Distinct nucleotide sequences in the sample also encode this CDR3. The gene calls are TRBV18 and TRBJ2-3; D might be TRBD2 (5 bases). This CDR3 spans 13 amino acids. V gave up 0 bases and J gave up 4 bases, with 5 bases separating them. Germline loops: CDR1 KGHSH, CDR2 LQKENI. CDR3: CASSPPGADTQYF. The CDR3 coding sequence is TGTGCCAGCTCACCACCGGGAGCAGATACGCAGTATTTT.

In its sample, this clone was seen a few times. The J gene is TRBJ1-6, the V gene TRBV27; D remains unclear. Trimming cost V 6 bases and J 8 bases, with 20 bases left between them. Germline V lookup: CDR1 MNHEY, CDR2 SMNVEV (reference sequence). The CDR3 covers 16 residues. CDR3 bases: TGTGCCAGCAGCCTAACCTACTCCGAGAGGGATTCACCCCTCCACTTT. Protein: CASSLTYSERDSPLHF.

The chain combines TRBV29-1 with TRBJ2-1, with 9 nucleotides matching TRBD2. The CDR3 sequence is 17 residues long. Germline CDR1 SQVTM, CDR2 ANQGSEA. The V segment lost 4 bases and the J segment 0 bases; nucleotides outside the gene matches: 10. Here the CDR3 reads CSVVGLAMFSSYNEQFF. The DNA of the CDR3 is TGCAGCGTTGTTGGACTAGCGATGTTTAGCTCCTACAATGAGCAGTTCTTC.

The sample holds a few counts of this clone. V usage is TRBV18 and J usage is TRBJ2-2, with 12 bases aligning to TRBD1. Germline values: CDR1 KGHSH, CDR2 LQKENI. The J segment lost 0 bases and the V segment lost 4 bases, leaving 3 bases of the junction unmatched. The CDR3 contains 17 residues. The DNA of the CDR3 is TGTGCCAGCTCACTTGGGACAGGGGGCGCGAACACCGGGGAGCTGTTTTTT. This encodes CASSLGTGGANTGELFF.

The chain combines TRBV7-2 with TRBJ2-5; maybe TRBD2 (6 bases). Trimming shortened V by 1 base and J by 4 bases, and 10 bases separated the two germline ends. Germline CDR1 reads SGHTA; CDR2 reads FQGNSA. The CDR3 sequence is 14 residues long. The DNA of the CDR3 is TGTGCCAGCAGCTTAGTGTTGGGAGGAGAGACCCAGTACTTC. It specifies CASSLVLGGETQYF.

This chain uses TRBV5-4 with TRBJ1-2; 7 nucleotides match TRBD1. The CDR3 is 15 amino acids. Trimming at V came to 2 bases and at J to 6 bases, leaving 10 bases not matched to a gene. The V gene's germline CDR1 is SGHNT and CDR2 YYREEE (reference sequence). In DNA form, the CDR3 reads TGTGCCAGCAGCTTTGCAGTCGGGGACAGCGATGGCTACACCTTC. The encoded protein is CASSFAVGDSDGYTF.

Written as DNA, the CDR3 is TGTGCCAGCTCACTTTATAGCGACTCCTACGAGCAGTACTTC. Amino acid sequence: CASSLYSDSYEQYF. The V and J genes are TRBV18 and TRBJ2-7; weak D call: TRBD2 (5 bases). Germline CDR1 is KGHSH and CDR2 is LQKENI. The ends were cut back, 4 bases at V and 0 bases at J, with 10 bases in the middle. The CDR3 covers 14 residues.

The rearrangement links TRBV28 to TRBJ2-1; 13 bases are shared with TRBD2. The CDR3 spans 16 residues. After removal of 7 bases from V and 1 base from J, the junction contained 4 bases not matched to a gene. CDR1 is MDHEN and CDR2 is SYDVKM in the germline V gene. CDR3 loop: CASTGTSGESYNEQFF. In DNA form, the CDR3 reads TGTGCCAGCACCGGGACTAGCGGGGAGTCCTACAATGAGCAGTTCTTC.

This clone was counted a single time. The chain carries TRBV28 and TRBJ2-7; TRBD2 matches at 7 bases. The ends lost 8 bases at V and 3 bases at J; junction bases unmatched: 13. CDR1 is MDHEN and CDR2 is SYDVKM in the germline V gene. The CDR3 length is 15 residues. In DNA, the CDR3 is TGTGCCAGCTATTCGATCGGGAGGCCCAACTACGAGCAGTACTTC. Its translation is CASYSIGRPNYEQYF.

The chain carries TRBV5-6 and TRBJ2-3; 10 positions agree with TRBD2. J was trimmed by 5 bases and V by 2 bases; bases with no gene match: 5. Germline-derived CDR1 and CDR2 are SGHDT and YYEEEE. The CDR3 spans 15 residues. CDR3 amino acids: CASSFLTSGLDTQYF. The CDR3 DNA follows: TGTGCCAGCAGCTTCCTGACTAGCGGGTTAGATACGCAGTATTTT.